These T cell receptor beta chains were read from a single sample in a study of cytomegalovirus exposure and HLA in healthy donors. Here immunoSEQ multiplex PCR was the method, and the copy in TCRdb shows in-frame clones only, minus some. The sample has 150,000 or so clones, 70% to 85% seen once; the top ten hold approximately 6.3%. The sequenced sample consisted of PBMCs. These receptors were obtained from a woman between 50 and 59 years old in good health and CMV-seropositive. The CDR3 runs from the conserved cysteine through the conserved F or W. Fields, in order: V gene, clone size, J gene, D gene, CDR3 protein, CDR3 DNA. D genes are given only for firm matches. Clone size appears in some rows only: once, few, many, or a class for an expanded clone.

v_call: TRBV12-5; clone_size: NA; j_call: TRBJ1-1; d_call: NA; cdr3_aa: CASAGRGVTEAFF; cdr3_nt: TGTGCTAGTGCCGGGAGGGGGGTCACTGAAGCTTTCTTT
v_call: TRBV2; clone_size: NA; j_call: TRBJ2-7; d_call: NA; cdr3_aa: CASSVSLQPYEQYF; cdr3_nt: TGTGCCAGCAGTGTTTCACTCCAACCTTACGAGCAGTACTTC
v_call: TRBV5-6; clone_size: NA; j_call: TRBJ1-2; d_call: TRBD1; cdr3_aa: CASSFGTGVPSDGYTF; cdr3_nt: TGTGCCAGCAGCTTCGGGACAGGGGTTCCATCTGATGGCTACACCTTC
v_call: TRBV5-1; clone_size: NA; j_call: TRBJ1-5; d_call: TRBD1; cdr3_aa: CASSSGTGNQPQHF; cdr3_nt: TGCGCCAGCAGCTCCGGGACAGGGAACCAGCCCCAGCATTTT
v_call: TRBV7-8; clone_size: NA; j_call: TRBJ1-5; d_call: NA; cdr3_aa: CASSFQGWPHQPQHF; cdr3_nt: TGTGCCAGCAGCTTTCAGGGATGGCCACATCAGCCCCAGCATTTT
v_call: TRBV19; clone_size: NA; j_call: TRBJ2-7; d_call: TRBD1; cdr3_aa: CASSSGQGSSYEQYF; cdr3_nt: TGTGCCAGTAGTAGTGGACAGGGAAGCTCCTACGAGCAGTACTTC
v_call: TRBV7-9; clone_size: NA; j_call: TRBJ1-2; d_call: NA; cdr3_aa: CASGQGGYTF; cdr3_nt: TGTGCCAGCGGACAAGGTGGCTACACCTTC
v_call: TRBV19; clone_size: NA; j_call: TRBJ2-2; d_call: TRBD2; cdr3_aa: CASSTPPLSLAGGRNTGELFF; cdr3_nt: TGTGCCAGTAGTACCCCTCCTTTATCCCTAGCGGGGGGTCGAAACACCGGGGAGCTGTTTTTT
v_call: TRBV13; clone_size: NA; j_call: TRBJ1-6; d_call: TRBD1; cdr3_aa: CASSKTGVNSPLHF; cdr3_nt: TGTGCCAGCTCTAAGACAGGGGTTAATTCACCCCTCCACTTT
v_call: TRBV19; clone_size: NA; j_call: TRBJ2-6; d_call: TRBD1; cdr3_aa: CASSTFSGTVAGANVLTF; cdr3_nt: TGTGCCAGTAGTACGTTCTCCGGGACAGTGGCTGGGGCCAACGTCCTGACTTTC
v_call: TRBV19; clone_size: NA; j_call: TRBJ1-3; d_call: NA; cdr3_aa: CASSMSESGNTIYF; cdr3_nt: TGTGCCAGTAGTATGTCGGAGTCTGGAAACACCATATATTTT
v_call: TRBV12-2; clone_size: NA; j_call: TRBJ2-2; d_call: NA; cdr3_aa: CASRLAGLYTGELFF; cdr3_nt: TGTGCAAGTCGCTTAGCGGGACTTTACACCGGGGAGCTGTTTTTT
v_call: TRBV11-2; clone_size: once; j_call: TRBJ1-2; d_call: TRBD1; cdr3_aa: CASSLDGTGSNGYTF; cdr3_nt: TGTGCCAGCAGCTTAGATGGGACAGGGAGCAACGGCTACACCTTC
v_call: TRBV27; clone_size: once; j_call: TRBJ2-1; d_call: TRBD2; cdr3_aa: CASRALAGGNNEQFF; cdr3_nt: TGTGCCAGCAGGGCACTAGCGGGGGGAAACAATGAGCAGTTCTTC
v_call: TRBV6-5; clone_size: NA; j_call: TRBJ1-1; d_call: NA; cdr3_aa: CASSYDRPYTEAFF; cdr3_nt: TGTGCCAGCAGTTACGACAGGCCCTACACTGAAGCTTTCTTT
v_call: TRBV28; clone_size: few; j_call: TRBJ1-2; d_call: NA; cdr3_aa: CASRAYGYTF; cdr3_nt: TGTGCCAGCCGAGCCTATGGCTACACCTTC
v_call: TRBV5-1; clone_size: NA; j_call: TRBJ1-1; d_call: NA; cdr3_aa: CASSPGGGAGKDTEAFF; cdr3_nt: TGCGCCAGCAGCCCGGGAGGGGGGGCGGGAAAAGACACTGAAGCTTTCTTT
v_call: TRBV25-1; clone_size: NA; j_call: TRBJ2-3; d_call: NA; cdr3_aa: CASARWGAGVVDTQYF; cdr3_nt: TGTGCCAGCGCCCGATGGGGGGCGGGGGTGGTAGATACGCAGTATTTT
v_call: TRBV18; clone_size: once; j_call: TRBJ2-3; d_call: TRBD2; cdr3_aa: CASSPPGLSGGGTDTQYF; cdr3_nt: TGTGCCAGCTCACCACCAGGTCTAAGCGGGGGAGGCACAGATACGCAGTATTTT
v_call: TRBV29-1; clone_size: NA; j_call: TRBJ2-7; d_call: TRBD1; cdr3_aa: CSVGSGQGPYEQYF; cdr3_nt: TGCAGCGTTGGCTCGGGACAGGGTCCCTACGAGCAGTACTTC
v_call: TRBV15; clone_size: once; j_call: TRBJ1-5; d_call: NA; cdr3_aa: CATSRDRSTANQPQHF; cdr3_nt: TGTGCCACCAGCAGAGATCGGTCGACAGCCAATCAGCCCCAGCATTTT
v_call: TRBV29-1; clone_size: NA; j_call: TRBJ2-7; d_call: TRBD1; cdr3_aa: CSVGTGGFEQYF; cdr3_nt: TGCAGCGTGGGGACAGGGGGTTTCGAGCAGTACTTC
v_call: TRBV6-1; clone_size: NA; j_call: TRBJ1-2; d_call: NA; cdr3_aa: CASSDNLRVGYTF; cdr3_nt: TGTGCCAGCAGTGATAACCTCAGGGTAGGCTACACCTTC
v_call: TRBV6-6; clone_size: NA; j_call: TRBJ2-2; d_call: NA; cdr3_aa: CASKNPRWEAGELFF; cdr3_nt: TGTGCCAGCAAGAACCCTCGGTGGGAGGCCGGGGAGCTGTTTTTT
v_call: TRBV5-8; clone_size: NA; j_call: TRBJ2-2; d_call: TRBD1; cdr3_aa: CASSVGTGGYTGELFF; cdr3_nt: TGTGCCAGCAGCGTCGGGACAGGGGGCTACACCGGGGAGCTGTTTTTT
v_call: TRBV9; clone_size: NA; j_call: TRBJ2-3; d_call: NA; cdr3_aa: CASSSYRDTDTQYF; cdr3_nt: TGTGCCAGCAGCTCCTACCGGGACACAGATACGCAGTATTTT
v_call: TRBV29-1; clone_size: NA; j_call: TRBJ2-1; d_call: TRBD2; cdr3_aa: CSVVILHIAGDDEQFF; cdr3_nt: TGCAGCGTTGTCATCCTACACATAGCGGGGGACGATGAGCAGTTCTTC
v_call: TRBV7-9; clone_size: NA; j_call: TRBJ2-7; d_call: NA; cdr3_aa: CASSFQGSEQYF; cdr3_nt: TGTGCCAGCAGCTTTCAGGGTAGCGAGCAGTACTTC
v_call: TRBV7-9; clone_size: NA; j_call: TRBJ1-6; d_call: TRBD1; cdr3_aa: CSSSLGTDNSPLHF; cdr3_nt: TGTTCCAGCAGCTTAGGGACAGACAATTCACCCCTCCACTTT
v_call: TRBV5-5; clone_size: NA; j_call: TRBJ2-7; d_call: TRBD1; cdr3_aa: CASSAPGQGAREQYF; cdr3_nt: TGTGCCAGCAGCGCCCCGGGACAGGGGGCGCGCGAGCAGTACTTC
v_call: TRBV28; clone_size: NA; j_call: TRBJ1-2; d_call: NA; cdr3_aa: CATLLGAKNYGYTF; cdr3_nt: TGTGCCACGCTTTTGGGGGCGAAAAACTATGGCTACACCTTC
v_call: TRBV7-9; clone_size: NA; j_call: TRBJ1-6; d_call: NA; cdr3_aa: CSSSRPRESLHF; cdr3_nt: TGTTCCAGCAGTAGACCGAGGGAATCCCTCCACTTT
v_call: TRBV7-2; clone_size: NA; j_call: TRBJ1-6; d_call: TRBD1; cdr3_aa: CASSSDRGIISPLHF; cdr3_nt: TGTGCCAGCAGCTCCGACAGGGGGATTATTTCACCCCTCCACTTT
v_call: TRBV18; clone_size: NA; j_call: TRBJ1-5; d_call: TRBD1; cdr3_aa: CASSPPGRQGAQPQHF; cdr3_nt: TGTGCCAGCTCACCACCAGGGAGACAGGGGGCTCAGCCCCAGCATTTT
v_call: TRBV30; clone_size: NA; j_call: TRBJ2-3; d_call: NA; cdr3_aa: CAWSVLRDTQYF; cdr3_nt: TGTGCCTGGAGTGTTCTTAGAGATACGCAGTATTTT
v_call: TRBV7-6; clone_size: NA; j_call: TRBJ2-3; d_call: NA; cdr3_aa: CASSLATTGDTQYF; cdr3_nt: TGTGCCAGCAGCTTAGCAACGACAGGAGATACGCAGTATTTT
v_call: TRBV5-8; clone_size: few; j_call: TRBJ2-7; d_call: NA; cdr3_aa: CASSLAPTGLYEQYF; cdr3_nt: TGTGCCAGCAGCTTGGCCCCGACGGGATTATACGAGCAGTACTTC
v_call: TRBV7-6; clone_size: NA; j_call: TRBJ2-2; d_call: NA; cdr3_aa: CASSLVLLGVGTGELFF; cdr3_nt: TGTGCCAGCAGCTTAGTTCTGCTAGGGGTCGGCACCGGGGAGCTGTTTTTT
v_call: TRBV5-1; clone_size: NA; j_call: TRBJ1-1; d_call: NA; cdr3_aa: CASSGASNTEAFF; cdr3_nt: TGCGCCAGCAGCGGAGCTTCGAACACTGAAGCTTTCTTT
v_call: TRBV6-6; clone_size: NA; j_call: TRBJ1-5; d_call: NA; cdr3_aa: CASSGQFGQPQHF; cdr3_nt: TGTGCCAGCAGTGGACAGTTTGGCCAGCCCCAGCATTTT
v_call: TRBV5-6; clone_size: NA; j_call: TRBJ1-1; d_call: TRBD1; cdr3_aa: CASRPDRRNTEAFF; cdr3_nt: TGTGCCAGCAGGCCGGACAGGCGGAACACTGAAGCTTTCTTT
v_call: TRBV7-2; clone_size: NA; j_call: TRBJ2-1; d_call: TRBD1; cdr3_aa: CASSSRTGNEQFF; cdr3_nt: TGTGCCAGCAGCTCCCGGACAGGGAATGAGCAGTTCTTC
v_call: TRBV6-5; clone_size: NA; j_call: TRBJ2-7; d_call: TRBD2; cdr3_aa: CASSSSRLADFYEQYF; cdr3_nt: TGTGCCAGCAGTTCATCCAGACTAGCGGATTTCTACGAGCAGTACTTC
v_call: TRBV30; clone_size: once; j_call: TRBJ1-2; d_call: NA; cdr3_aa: CAWTQGPYGYTF; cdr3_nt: TGTGCCTGGACTCAGGGGCCCTATGGCTACACCTTC
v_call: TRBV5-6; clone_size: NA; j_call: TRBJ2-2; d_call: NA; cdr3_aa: CASSPDTLSATGELFF; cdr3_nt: TGTGCCAGCAGCCCTGACACCCTGTCCGCCACCGGGGAGCTGTTTTTT
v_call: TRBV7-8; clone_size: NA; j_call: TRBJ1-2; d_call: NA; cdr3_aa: CASSPQPGTNYGYTF; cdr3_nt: TGTGCCAGCAGCCCCCAGCCGGGGACTAACTATGGCTACACCTTC
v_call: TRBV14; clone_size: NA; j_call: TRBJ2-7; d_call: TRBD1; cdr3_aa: CASSQGSPDRRHYEQYF; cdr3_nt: TGTGCCAGCAGCCAAGGTAGTCCGGACAGGCGACACTACGAGCAGTACTTC
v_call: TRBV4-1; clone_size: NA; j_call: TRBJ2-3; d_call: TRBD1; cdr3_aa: CASSQGQGAVGTDTQYF; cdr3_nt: TGCGCCAGCAGCCAAGGACAGGGGGCTGTTGGCACAGATACGCAGTATTTT
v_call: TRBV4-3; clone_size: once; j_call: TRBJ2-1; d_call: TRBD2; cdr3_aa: CASSQDPLAGSDNEQFF; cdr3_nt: TGCGCCAGCAGCCAAGACCCACTAGCGGGGAGCGACAATGAGCAGTTCTTC
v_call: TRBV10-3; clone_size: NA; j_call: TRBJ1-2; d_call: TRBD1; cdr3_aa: CAISESGTECGYTF; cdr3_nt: TGTGCCATCAGTGAATCCGGGACAGAGTGTGGCTACACCTTC
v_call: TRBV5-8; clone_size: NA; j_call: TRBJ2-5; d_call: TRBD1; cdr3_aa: CASSLGQGQETQYF; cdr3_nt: TGTGCCAGCAGCTTGGGACAGGGACAAGAGACCCAGTACTTC
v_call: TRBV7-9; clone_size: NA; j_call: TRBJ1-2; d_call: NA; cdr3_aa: CASSPAGYGYTF; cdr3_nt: TGTGCCAGCAGCCCCGCAGGGTATGGCTACACCTTC